Described below is a single T cell receptor beta chain sequence and its context. This sample was included in a study of human T cells and chemical hapten exposure. About the study: Skin on the upper inner arm, 2 cm by 2 cm in size, was sensitized with 2% DPC. Patch tests of 0.01% DPC on the upper back were read at 6 days. TCR yields per sample varied, mainly owing to small pooled library volume differences.

TCRdb recomputed calls from the RACE reads with MiXCR, one row per CDR3 protein. The sample holds roughly 260,000 distinct CDR3 sequences; roughly 8.9% are singletons and the top ten take under 2.5%. Sample time point: pre-sensitization, week 0. Treatment indicated: therapeutic diphenylcyclopropenone sensitization with weekly scalp DPC. The input for sequencing was whole blood, taken in connection with sensitization to the hapten diphenylcyclopropenone (DPC). The TCR was taken from a woman in her forties with alopecia areata. Some clones in this sample may be carry-over from other donors' samples.

CDR3 amino acids: CAISPQGFGANVLTF. CDR3 bases: TGTGCCATCAGTCCACAGGGCTTCGGGGCCAACGTCCTGACTTTC. The chain couples TRBV10-3 to TRBJ2-6; TRBD1 is a possible D gene (6 bases). Trimming shortened V by 5 bases and J by 4 bases, and 12 bases separated the two germline ends. The CDR3 has 15 amino acids. CDR1 is ENHRY, CDR2 SYGVKD, per germline.